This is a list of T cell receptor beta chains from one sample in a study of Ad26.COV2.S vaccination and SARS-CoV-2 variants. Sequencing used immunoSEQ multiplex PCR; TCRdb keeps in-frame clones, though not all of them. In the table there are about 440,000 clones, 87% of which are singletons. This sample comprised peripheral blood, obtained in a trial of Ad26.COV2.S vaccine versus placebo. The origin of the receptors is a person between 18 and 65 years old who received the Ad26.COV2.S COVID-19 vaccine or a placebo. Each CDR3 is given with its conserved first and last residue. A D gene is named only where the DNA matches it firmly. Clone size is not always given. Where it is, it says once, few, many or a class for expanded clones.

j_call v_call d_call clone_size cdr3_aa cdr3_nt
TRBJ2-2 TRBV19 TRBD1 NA CASKDRGAFGELFF TGTGCCAGTAAGGACAGGGGGGCGTTCGGGGAGCTGTTTTTT
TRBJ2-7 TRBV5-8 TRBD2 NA CASSSAWTSRDATSEQYF TGTGCCAGCAGCTCCGCCTGGACTAGTAGGGATGCTACGTCGGAGCAGTACTTC
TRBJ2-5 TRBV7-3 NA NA CASSTTGTPTETQYF TGTGCCAGCAGCACGACCGGGACACCTACAGAGACCCAGTACTTC
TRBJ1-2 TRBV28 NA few CASRNSETYTLRYGYTF TGTGCCAGCAGGAACTCGGAGACCTACACCCTTCGTTATGGCTACACCTTC
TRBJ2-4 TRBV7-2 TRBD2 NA CASSLGLRGTTIRRNIQYF TGTGCCAGCAGCTTAGGCCTAAGAGGGACTACAATCCGCCGGAACATTCAGTACTTC
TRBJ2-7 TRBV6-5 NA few CASSRTTASEQYF TGTGCCAGCAGTCGTACAACAGCGAGTGAGCAGTACTTC
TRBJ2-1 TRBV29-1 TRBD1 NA CSGAALDRASNEQFF TGCAGCGGTGCTGCTTTGGACAGGGCGTCCAATGAGCAGTTCTTC
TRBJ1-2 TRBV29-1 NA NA CSVEDGYGYTF TGCAGCGTTGAAGATGGCTATGGCTACACCTTC
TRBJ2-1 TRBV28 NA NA CASSPQRVTYNEQFF TGTGCCAGCAGTCCCCAGCGGGTAACCTACAATGAGCAGTTCTTC
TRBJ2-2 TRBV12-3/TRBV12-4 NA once CASSLGWAGELFF TGTGCCAGCAGTTTGGGTTGGGCCGGGGAGCTGTTTTTT
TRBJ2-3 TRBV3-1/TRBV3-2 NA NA CASSQLGWDTQYF TGTGCCAGCAGCCAGTTGGGTTGGGATACGCAGTATTTT
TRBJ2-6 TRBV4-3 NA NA CASSQSTSGANVLTF TGCGCCAGCAGCCAATCGACCTCTGGGGCCAACGTCCTGACTTTC
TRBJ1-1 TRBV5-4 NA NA CASSLGAMNTEAFF TGTGCCAGCAGCTTGGGTGCTATGAACACTGAAGCTTTCTTT
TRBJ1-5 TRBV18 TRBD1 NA CASSQGTGDGSQPQHF TGTGCCAGCTCACAGGGGACAGGGGACGGGAGTCAGCCCCAGCATTTT
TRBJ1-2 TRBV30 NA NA CAQGRDYGYTF TGTGCCCAAGGGAGGGACTATGGCTACACCTTC
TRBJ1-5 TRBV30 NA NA CAWSDEPFGWGNQPQHF TGTGCCTGGAGTGACGAACCGTTCGGGTGGGGCAATCAGCCCCAGCATTTT
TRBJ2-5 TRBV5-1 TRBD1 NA CASSLTGRETQYF TGCGCCAGCAGTTTGACAGGGCGGGAGACCCAGTACTTC
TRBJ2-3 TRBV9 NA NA CASSVLVTDTQYF TGTGCCAGCAGCGTACTGGTCACAGATACGCAGTATTTT
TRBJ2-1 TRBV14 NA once CASSQGPSAEQFF TGTGCCAGCAGCCAAGGACCTTCGGCTGAGCAGTTCTTC
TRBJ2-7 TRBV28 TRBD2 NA CATWSAGGQTVYEQYF TGTGCCACCTGGAGCGCGGGGGGACAAACGGTGTACGAGCAGTACTTC
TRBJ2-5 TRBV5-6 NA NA CASSEGVDPGMETQYF TGTGCCAGCAGTGAGGGGGTGGACCCGGGCATGGAGACCCAGTACTTC
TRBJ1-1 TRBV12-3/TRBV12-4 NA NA CASSGTLNTEAFF TGTGCCAGCAGTGGGACCTTGAACACTGAAGCTTTCTTT
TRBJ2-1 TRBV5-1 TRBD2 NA CASSTGTSGRPSSNEQFF TGCGCCAGCAGCACCGGGACTAGCGGGAGGCCGTCAAGCAATGAGCAGTTCTTC
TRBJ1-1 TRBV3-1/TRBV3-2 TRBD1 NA CASSPTGTALNTEAFF TGTGCCAGCAGCCCCACCGGGACAGCGTTGAACACTGAAGCTTTCTTT
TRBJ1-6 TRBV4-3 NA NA CASSQDSGAGSPLHF TGCGCCAGCAGCCAAGATTCAGGGGCCGGGTCACCCCTCCACTTT
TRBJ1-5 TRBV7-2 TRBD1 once CASSPGQRNQPQHF TGTGCCAGCAGCCCGGGACAGCGAAATCAGCCCCAGCATTTT
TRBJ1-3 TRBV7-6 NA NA CASSRTTGPDSGNTIYF TGTGCCAGCAGCAGAACAACAGGGCCCGACTCTGGAAACACCATATATTTT
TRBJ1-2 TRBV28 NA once CASSVIQNGYTF TGTGCCAGCAGTGTAATTCAGAATGGCTACACCTTC
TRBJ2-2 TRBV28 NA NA CASSSGEERELFF TGTGCCAGCAGCTCTGGCGAGGAGAGGGAGCTGTTTTTT
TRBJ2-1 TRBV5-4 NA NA CASSLVVGLGTVF NA
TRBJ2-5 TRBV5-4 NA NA CASSLGQGRSGETQYF TGTGCCAGCAGCTTGGGGCAGGGTCGCTCGGGAGAGACCCAGTACTTC
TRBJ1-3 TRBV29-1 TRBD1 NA CSVGTGLSGNTIYF TGCAGCGTTGGGACAGGCCTCTCTGGAAACACCATATATTTT
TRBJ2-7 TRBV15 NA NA CATSKEYEQYF TGTGCCACCAGCAAGGAGTACGAGCAGTACTTC
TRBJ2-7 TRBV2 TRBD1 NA CASSGGTGGYEQYF TGTGCCAGCAGTGGCGGGACAGGGGGCTACGAGCAGTACTTC
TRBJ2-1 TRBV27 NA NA CASSFLSSGTLFF TGTGCCAGCAGTTTTCTCTCCAGCGGAACACTGTTCTTC
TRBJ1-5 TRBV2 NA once CASSEGRVGQPQHF TGTGCCAGCAGTGAAGGCAGGGTGGGTCAGCCCCAGCATTTT
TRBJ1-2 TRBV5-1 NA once CASSIEANYGYTF TGCGCCAGCAGCATCGAAGCTAACTATGGCTACACCTTC
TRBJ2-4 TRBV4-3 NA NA CASSQTAGSDIQYF TGCGCCAGCAGCCAAACCGCAGGATCGGACATTCAGTACTTC
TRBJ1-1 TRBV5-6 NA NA CASSRRAEAFF TGTGCCAGCAGTCGTAGGGCTGAAGCTTTCTTT
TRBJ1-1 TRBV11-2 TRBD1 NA CASSPLTGEGRAFF TGTGCCAGCAGCCCACTGACAGGGGAAGGGAGAGCTTTCTTT
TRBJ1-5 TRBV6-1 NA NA CASSDHGGLSNQPQHF TGTGCCAGCAGTGACCACGGGGGGTTGAGCAATCAGCCCCAGCATTTT
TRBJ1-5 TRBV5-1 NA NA CASSLRGGNQPQHF TGCGCCAGCAGCTTGCGAGGGGGCAATCAGCCCCAGCATTTT
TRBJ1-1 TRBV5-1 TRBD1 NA CASSPRQGQGEAFF TGCGCCAGCAGCCCGAGACAGGGGCAAGGTGAAGCTTTCTTT
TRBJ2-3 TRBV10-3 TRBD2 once CATKTLTSGRVDTQYF TGTGCCACCAAGACGCTGACTAGCGGGAGGGTAGATACGCAGTATTTT
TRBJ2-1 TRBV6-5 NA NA CASSGPSPGNEQFF TGTGCCAGCAGCGGGCCTTCGCCCGGCAATGAGCAGTTCTTC
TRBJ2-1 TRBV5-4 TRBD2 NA CASSRGYSGSARNEQFF TGTGCCAGCAGCCGCGGTTATAGCGGGAGCGCCCGTAATGAGCAGTTCTTC
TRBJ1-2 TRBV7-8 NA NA CASSTSWDRTGYTF TGTGCCAGCAGCACCTCATGGGACCGCACTGGCTACACCTTC
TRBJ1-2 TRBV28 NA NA CASTPGNPRGYTF TGTGCCAGCACCCCCGGGAACCCTCGTGGCTACACCTTC
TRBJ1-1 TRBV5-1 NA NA CASSVQTGSAEAFF TGCGCCAGCAGCGTACAAACAGGGTCCGCTGAAGCTTTCTTT
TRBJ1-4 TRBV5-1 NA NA CASSLGTANEKLFF TGCGCCAGCAGCTTGGGTACGGCTAATGAAAAACTGTTTTTT
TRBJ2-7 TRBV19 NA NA CASSMQGAYEQYF TGTGCCAGTAGTATGCAGGGAGCCTACGAGCAGTACTTC
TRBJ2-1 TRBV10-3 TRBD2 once CAISEDLAGGDNEQFF TGTGCCATCAGTGAGGACCTAGCGGGAGGGGACAATGAGCAGTTCTTC
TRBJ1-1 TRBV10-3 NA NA CAISGGMNTEAFF TGTGCCATCAGTGGCGGCATGAACACTGAAGCTTTCTTT